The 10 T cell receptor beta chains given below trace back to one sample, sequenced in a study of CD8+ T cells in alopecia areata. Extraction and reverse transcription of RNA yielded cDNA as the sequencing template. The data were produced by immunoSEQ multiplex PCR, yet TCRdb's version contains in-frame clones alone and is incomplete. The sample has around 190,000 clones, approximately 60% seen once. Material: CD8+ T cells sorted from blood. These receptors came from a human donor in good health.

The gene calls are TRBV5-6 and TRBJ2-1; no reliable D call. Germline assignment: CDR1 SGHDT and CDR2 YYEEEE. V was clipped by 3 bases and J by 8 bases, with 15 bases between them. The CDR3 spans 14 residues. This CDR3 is CASSSTTEYHEQFF. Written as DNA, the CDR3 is TGTGCCAGCAGCTCCACCACGGAGTATCATGAGCAGTTCTTC.

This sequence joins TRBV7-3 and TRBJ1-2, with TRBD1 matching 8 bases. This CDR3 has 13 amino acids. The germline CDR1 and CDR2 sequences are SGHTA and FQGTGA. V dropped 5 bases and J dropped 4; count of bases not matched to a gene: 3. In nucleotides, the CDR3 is TGTGCCAGCAGCACGGACAGGGCCTATGGCTACACCTTC. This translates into CASSTDRAYGYTF.

The CDR3 spells CASSFGPLDYGYTF. The CDR3 coding sequence is TGTGCCAGCAGCTTCGGGCCTTTGGACTATGGCTACACCTTC. V is TRBV13 and J is TRBJ1-2; D unresolved. The length of the CDR3 is 14 residues. Germline assignment: CDR1 PRHDT and CDR2 FYEKMQ (reference sequence). V shed 3 bases and J shed 3 bases, with 11 bases lying between them.

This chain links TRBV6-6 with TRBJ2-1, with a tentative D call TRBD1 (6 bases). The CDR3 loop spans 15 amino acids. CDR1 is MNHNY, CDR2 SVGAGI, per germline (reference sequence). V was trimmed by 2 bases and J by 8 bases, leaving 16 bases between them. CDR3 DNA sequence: TGTGCCAGCAGTTACGTAACAGGGATTTCCGATGAGCAGTTCTTC. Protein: CASSYVTGISDEQFF.

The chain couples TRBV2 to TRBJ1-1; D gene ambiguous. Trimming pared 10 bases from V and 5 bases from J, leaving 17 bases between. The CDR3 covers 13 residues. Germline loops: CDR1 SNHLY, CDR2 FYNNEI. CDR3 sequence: CATSLGLETEAFF. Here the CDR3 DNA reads TGTGCCACATCCCTGGGGTTGGAGACTGAAGCTTTCTTT.

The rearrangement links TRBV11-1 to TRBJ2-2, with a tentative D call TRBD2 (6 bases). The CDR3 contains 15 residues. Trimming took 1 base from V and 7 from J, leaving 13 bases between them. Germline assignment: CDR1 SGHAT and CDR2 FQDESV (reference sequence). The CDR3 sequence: CASSLDYGDFGELFF. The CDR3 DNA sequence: TGTGCCAGCAGCTTAGATTATGGGGACTTCGGGGAGCTGTTTTTT.

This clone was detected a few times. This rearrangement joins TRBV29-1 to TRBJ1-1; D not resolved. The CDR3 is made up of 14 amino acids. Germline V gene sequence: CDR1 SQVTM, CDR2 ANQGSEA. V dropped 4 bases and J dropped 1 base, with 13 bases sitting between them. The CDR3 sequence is CSVAYARRNTEAFF. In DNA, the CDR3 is TGCAGCGTTGCTTACGCCCGAAGGAACACTGAAGCTTTCTTT.

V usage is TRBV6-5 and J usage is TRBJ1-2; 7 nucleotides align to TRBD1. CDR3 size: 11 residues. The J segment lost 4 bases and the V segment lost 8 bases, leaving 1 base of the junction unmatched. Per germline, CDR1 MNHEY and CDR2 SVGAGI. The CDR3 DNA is TGTGCCAGCGGACAGGTCTATGGCTACACCTTC. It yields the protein CASGQVYGYTF.

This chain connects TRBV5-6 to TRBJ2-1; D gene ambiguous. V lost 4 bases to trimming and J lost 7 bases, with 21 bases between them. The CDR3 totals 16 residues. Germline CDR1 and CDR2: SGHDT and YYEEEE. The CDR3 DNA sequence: TGTGCCAGCAGCGCGCTACGGGCCGCAAGTGCAAATGAGCAGTTCTTC. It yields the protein CASSALRAASANEQFF.

The CDR3 coding sequence is TGTGCCAGCAGATGGGGAAATGAGCAGTTCTTC. This translates into CASRWGNEQFF. The rearrangement joins TRBV7-9 to TRBJ2-1; the D is unclear. This CDR3 is built from 11 residues. Trimming shortened V by 6 bases and J by 7 bases, and 7 bases separated the two germline ends. Germline CDR1 and CDR2: SEHNR and FQNEAQ (reference sequence).